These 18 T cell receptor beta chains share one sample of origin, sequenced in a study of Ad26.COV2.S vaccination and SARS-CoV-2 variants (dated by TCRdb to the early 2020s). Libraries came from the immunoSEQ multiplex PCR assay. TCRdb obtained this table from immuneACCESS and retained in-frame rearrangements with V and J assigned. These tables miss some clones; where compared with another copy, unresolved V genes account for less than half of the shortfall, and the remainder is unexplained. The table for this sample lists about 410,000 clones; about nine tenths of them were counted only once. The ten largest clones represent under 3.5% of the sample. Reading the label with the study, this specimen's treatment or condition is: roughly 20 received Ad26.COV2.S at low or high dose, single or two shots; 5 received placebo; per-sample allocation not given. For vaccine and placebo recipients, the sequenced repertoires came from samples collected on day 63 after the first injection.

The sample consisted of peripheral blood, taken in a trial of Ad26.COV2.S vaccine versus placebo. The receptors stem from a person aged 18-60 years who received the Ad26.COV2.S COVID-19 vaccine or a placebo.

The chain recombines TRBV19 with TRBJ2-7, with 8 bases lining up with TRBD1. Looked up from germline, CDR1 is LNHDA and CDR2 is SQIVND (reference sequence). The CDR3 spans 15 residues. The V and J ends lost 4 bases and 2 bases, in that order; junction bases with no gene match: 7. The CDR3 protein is CASSRAGTGAYEQYF. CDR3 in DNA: TGTGCCAGTAGTAGGGCAGGGACAGGAGCCTACGAGCAGTACTTC.

The CDR3 here is CASSSYWGDTDTQYF. The DNA of the CDR3 is TGTGCCAGCAGCTCTTACTGGGGGGACACAGATACGCAGTATTTT. The J gene is TRBJ2-3, the V gene TRBV27; D possibly corresponds to TRBD2 (6 bases). Trimming shortened V by 6 bases and J by 2 bases, and 15 bases separated the two germline ends. Looked up from germline, CDR1 is MNHEY and CDR2 is SMNVEV (reference sequence). CDR3 size: 15 residues.

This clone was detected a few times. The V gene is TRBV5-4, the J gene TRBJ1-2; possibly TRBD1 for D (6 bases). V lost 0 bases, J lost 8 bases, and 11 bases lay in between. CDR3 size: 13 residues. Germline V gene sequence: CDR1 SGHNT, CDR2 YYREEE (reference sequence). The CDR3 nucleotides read TGTGCCAGCAGCTTGGAAACAGGGCGCGGCTACACCTTC. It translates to CASSLETGRGYTF.

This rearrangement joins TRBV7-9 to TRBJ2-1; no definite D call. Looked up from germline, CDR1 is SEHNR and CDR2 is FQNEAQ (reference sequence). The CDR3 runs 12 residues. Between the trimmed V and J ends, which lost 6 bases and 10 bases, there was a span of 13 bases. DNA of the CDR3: TGTGCCAGCAGGTTGGTCTCCAGCGAGCAGTTCTTC. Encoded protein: CASRLVSSEQFF.

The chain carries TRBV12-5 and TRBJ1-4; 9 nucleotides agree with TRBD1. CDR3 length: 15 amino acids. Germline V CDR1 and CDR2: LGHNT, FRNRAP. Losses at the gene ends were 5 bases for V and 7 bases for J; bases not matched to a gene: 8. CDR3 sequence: CASGTSGTGLEKLFF. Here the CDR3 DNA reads TGTGCTAGTGGTACCTCCGGGACAGGGCTTGAAAAACTGTTTTTT.

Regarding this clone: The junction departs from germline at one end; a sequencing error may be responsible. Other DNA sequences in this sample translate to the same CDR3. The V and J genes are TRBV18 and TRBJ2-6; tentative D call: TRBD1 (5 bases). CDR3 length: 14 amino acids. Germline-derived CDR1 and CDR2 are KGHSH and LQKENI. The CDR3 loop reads CASSPPGGANVLTF. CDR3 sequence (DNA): TGTGCCAGCTCCCCACCAGGGGGGGCCAACGTCCTGACTTTC.

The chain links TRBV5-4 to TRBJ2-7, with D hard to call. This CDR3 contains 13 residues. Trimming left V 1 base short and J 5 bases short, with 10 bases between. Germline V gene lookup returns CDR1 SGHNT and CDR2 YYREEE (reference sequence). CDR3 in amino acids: CASSLIGNHEQYF. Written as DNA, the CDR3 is TGTGCCAGCAGCTTGATTGGGAACCACGAGCAGTACTTC.

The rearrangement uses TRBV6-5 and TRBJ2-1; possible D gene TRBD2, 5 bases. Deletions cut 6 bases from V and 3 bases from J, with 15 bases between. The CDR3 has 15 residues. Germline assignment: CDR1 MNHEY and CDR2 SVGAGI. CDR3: CASRWTWEFYNEQFF. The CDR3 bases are TGTGCCAGCAGGTGGACCTGGGAGTTCTACAATGAGCAGTTCTTC.

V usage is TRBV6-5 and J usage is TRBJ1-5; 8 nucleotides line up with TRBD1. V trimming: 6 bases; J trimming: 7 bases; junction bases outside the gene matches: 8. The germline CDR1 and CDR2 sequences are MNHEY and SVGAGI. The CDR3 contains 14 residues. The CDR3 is CASRPGQGLQPQHF. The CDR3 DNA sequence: TGTGCCAGCAGACCCGGACAGGGTCTACAGCCCCAGCATTTT.

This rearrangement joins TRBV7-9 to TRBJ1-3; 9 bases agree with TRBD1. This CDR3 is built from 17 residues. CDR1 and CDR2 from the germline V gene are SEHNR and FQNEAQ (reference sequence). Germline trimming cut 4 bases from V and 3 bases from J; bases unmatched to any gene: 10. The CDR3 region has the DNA TGTGCCAGCAGCTACCGGACAGGGGAGTTTTATGGAAACACCATATATTTT. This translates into CASSYRTGEFYGNTIYF.

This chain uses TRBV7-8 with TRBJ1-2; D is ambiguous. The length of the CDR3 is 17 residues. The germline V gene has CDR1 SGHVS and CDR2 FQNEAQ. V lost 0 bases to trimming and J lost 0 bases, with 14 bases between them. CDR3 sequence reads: CASSLARTGISNYGYTF. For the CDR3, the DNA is TGTGCCAGCAGCTTAGCCAGGACTGGTATTTCTAACTATGGCTACACCTTC.

CDR3 loop: CASSPRQSSYNEQFF. In DNA form, the CDR3 reads TGTGCCAGCAGCCCCCGGCAGAGCTCCTACAATGAGCAGTTCTTC. The chain combines TRBV6-4 with TRBJ2-1; D is uncertain. The length of the CDR3 is 15 residues. Per germline, CDR1 MRHNA and CDR2 SNTAGT. V lost 6 bases to trimming and J lost 0 bases, with 12 bases between them.

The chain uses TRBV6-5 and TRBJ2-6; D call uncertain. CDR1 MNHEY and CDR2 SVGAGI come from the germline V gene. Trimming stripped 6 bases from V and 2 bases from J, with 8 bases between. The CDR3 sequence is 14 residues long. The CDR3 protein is CASSPGPGANVLTF. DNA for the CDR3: TGTGCCAGCAGCCCCGGACCTGGGGCCAACGTCCTGACTTTC.

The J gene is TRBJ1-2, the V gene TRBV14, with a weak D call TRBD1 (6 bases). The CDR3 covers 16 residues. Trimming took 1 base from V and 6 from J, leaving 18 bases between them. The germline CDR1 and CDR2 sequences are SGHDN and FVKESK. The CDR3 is CASSQGDIPSPDGYTF. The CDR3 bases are TGTGCCAGCAGCCAAGGGGACATCCCTTCACCCGATGGCTACACCTTC.

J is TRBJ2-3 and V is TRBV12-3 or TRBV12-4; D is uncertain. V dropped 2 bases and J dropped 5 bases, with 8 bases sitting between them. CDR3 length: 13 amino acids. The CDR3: CASSLLVGDTQYF. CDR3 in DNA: TGTGCCAGCAGTTTACTAGTAGGAGATACGCAGTATTTT.

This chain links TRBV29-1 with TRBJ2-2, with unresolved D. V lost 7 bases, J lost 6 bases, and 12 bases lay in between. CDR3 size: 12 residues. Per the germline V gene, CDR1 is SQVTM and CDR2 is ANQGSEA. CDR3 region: CSAQHLAGELFF. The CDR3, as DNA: TGCAGCGCACAGCACTTGGCCGGGGAGCTGTTTTTT.

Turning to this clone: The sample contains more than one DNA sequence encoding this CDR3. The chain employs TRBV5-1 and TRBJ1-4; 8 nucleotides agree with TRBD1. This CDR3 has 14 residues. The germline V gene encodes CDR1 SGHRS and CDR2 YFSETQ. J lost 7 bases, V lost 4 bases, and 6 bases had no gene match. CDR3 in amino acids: CASSPGQGGEKLFF. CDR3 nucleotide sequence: TGCGCCAGCAGCCCAGGACAGGGAGGTGAAAAACTGTTTTTT.

CDR3 amino acids: CASSQVRGLNGYTF. The DNA for the CDR3 is TGTGCCAGCAGCCAAGTTAGAGGGTTGAATGGCTACACCTTC. J is TRBJ1-2 and V is TRBV3-1 (or the pseudogene TRBV3-2); D gene uncertain. CDR3 length: 14 amino acids. Trimming left V 1 base short and J 6 bases short, with 12 bases between. The germline CDR1 and CDR2 sequences are LGHDT and YNNKEL (reference sequence).